This TCR beta chain was sequenced during a study of blood T cell repertoires in COVID-19. There are 13 residues in the CDR3. Trimming took off 8 bases at V and 4 bases at J, with 14 bases between the two ends. In the study's own analysis: Amplification with reference gene primers provided the estimates of nucleated cell counts. Profiling relied on immunoSEQ multiplex PCR, and the TCRdb table lists in-frame clones only, not all of them. D and trimming were read from the DNA, whereas the V and J calls and clone size are those reported in that table. The sample has about 97,000 clones, about 85% seen once; the top ten hold roughly 2%.

Sequencing used peripheral blood. The TCR sequence derives from a man aged 50-59 years with active COVID-19. This chain uses TRBV12-3 or TRBV12-4 with TRBJ1-2, with D maybe TRBD1 (6 bases). The CDR3 loop is CASAGRGAYGYTF. The CDR3, as DNA: TGTGCCAGCGCTGGCCGGGGGGCCTATGGCTACACCTTC.